This TCR beta chain was sequenced during a study of CD8+CD57+ T cells in acquired aplastic anemia. Study-wide findings and caveats: Patients and controls shared about 30 CD8+ CDR3 sequences, which appeared highly expressed in patients and within their immunodominant clones.

About this clonotype itself: Its antigen is currently unknown.

Profiling that covered TCR beta VDJ and CDR3 relied on genomic DNA as its template. Each CDR3 protein gets one entry after TCRdb re-called the reads with MiXCR. The top ten clones hold around 0.82% of a sample with roughly 500,000 distinct CDR3 sequences, roughly a third of them seen once. CDR1 SEHNR and CDR2 FQNEAQ come from the germline V gene (reference sequence). The length of the CDR3 is 14 residues. V lost 1 base to trimming and J lost 7 bases; unmatched junction nucleotides: 4. By flow cytometry, patients selected for sequencing had shown an expansion of CD8+CD57+ cells. The chain is built from TRBV7-9 and TRBJ2-7; 10 positions agree with TRBD2. This sequence was found in a human donor with aplastic anemia. Source material: sorted CD4+, CD8+, or CD8+CD57+ T cells (not recorded which) from PBMCs. The CDR3 DNA sequence: TGTGCCAGCAGCTTAGGTAGCGGGAGGAGTGAGCAGTACTTC. Translated, it gives CASSLGSGRSEQYF.